What follows are 30 T cell receptor beta chains derived from one specimen sequenced in a study of cytomegalovirus exposure and HLA in healthy donors listed by TCRdb under 2017. Library preparation was by the immunoSEQ multiplex PCR assay. For the multiplex PCR, a mixture combining 60 forward primers for TCR Vbeta segments and 13 reverse primers for TCR Jbeta segments was used. TCRdb provides this immuneACCESS table in a form limited to in-frame rearrangements. Some clones are lacking; in checked studies, under half of them reflect an unresolved V gene, and why the rest are absent is not known. This sample is represented by about 160,000 clones; about 77% of them were singletons. The top ten clones comprise roughly 1.3% of the sample. What was sequenced was PBMCs. These receptors all stem from a woman in her fifties or sixties in good health and CMV-seronegative.

The V gene is TRBV30, the J gene TRBJ1-2, with unresolved D. The CDR3 is 11 amino acids. CDR1 and CDR2 from the germline V gene are GTSNPN and SVGIG (reference sequence). Trimming removed 0 bases from V and 8 bases from J, with 7 bases in between. The CDR3 here is CAWSVPRGYTF. CDR3 sequence (DNA): TGTGCCTGGAGTGTACCTCGGGGCTACACCTTC. Supplemented by reference TRBV30 and TRBJ1-2, the full variable domain reads SQTIHQWPATLVQPVGSPLSLECTVEGTSNPNLYWYRQAAGRGLQLLFYSVGIGQISSEVPQNLSASRPQDRQFILSSKKLLLSDSGFYLCAWSVPRGYTFGSGTRLTVV.

V usage is TRBV18 and J usage is TRBJ2-5; a possible D gene is TRBD2 (6 bases). The J call could be wrong; TRBJ2-7 is a better fit for the DNA end. This CDR3 has 16 amino acids. The germline CDR1 and CDR2 sequences are KGHSH and LQKENI. The DNA of the CDR3 is TGTGCCAGCTCACCAAGGGTCGTGGGACTCACCTACGAGCAGTACTTC. Residues: CASSPRVVGLTYEQYF.

This sequence joins TRBV20-1 and TRBJ2-1, with 8 bases lining up with TRBD2. This CDR3 has 11 residues. Germline-derived CDR1 and CDR2 are DFQATT and SNEGSKA (reference sequence). CDR3 DNA: TGCAGCGTAGCGGGAAGCAATGAGCAGTTCTTC. As protein: CSVAGSNEQFF.

The V and J genes are TRBV5-4 and TRBJ2-3; 12 bases fit TRBD1. Germline V gives CDR1 SGHNT, CDR2 YYREEE (reference sequence). J gave up 4 bases and V 4 bases, and 4 bases lay outside the gene matches. The CDR3 length is 15 residues. CDR3 sequence: CASSRGQGAADTQYF. CDR3 nucleotide sequence: TGTGCCAGCAGCCGGGGACAGGGGGCGGCAGATACGCAGTATTTT.

The chain carries TRBV19 and TRBJ1-4; 10 nucleotides match TRBD1. With 8 bases clipped from V and 8 bases from J, the junction kept 5 bases outside the gene matches. Germline values: CDR1 LNHDA, CDR2 SQIVND (reference sequence). CDR3 length: 13 amino acids. CDR3 nucleotide sequence: TGTGCCAGTCGCACGGGACAGGGGGAAAAACTGTTTTTT. This gives the protein CASRTGQGEKLFF.

The chain carries TRBV4-2 and TRBJ1-3; D ambiguous. The CDR3 covers 15 residues. Per germline, CDR1 LGHNA and CDR2 YNFKEQ. Trimming left V 0 bases short and J 0 bases short, with 6 bases between. Here the CDR3 DNA reads TGTGCCAGCAGCCAAGACTGGAGCTCTGGAAACACCATATATTTT. Amino acid sequence: CASSQDWSSGNTIYF.

V usage is TRBV19 and J usage is TRBJ2-1; perhaps TRBD2 as D (6 bases). The germline V and J ends were trimmed by 9 bases and 9 bases, with 12 bases remaining between them. Germline-derived CDR1 and CDR2 are LNHDA and SQIVND (reference sequence). This CDR3 has 11 residues. The DNA for the CDR3 is TGTGCCAGCGCGCAGGGAGGTGAGCAGTTCTTC. Translation gives CASAQGGEQFF.

J is TRBJ1-6 and V is TRBV5-1; 8 bases match TRBD1. V lost 0 bases and J lost 7; bases outside the gene matches: 3. This CDR3 comprises 15 residues. Per the germline V gene, CDR1 is SGHRS and CDR2 is YFSETQ. CDR3 amino acids: CASSLGTGLNSPLHF. CDR3 bases: TGCGCCAGCAGCTTGGGGACAGGGTTGAATTCACCCCTCCACTTT. The full variable domain, with the rest looked up from reference TRBV5-1 and TRBJ1-6, is KAGVTQTPRYLIKTRGQQVTLSCSPISGHRSVSWYQQTPGQGLQFLFEYFSETQRNKGNFPGRFSGRQFSNSRSEMNVSTLELGDSALYLCASSLGTGLNSPLHFGNGTRLTVT.

The V gene is TRBV28, the J gene TRBJ1-5; D is possibly TRBD1 (6 bases). Germline V gives CDR1 MDHEN, CDR2 SYDVKM. V was pared by 7 bases and J by 8 bases, with 15 bases between. CDR3 length equals 13 residues. The CDR3 loop is CASKDRPPEPQHF. The CDR3 DNA follows: TGTGCCAGCAAGGACAGACCCCCCGAGCCCCAGCATTTT.

This clone occurred a few times. The chain employs TRBV5-6 and TRBJ1-4, with TRBD1 matching over 8 bases. Germline values: CDR1 SGHDT, CDR2 YYEEEE. Unmatched junction bases numbered 13, after V lost 1 base and J lost 2 bases. The CDR3 covers 19 residues. The chain's CDR3 is CASSLFYATGGTTNEKLFF. The CDR3 bases are TGTGCCAGCAGCTTGTTTTACGCAACAGGGGGGACTACTAATGAAAAACTGTTTTTT.

V usage is TRBV19 and J usage is TRBJ1-5; D gene ambiguous. The V gene's germline CDR1 is LNHDA and CDR2 SQIVND (reference sequence). This CDR3 region has 13 residues. V was trimmed by 6 bases and J by 3 bases, leaving 9 bases between them. CDR3 residues: CASRTGVNQPQHF. The CDR3 DNA sequence: TGTGCCAGTAGAACCGGGGTCAATCAGCCCCAGCATTTT.

This clone is a singleton in its sample. This chain uses TRBV7-2 with TRBJ2-2, with D possibly being TRBD2 (6 bases). This CDR3 spans 16 amino acids. V lost 3 bases to trimming and J lost 0 bases, with 11 bases between them. The V gene's germline CDR1 is SGHTA and CDR2 FQGNSA. The CDR3 bases are TGTGCCAGCAGCTTCCGGGGGAGCCCGAACACCGGGGAGCTGTTTTTT. Translated, it gives CASSFRGSPNTGELFF. The entire variable domain, with the rest obtained from reference TRBV7-2 and TRBJ2-2, is as follows: GAGVSQSPSNKVTEKGKDVELRCDPISGHTALYWYRQSLGQGLEFLIYFQGNSAPDKSGLPSDRFSAERTGGSVSTLTIQRTQQEDSAVYLCASSFRGSPNTGELFFGEGSRLTVL.

The chain employs TRBV27 and TRBJ1-3, with 8 bases identical to TRBD1. CDR1 and CDR2 from the germline V gene are MNHEY and SMNVEV (reference sequence). V was pared by 6 bases and J by 0 bases, with 7 bases of the junction left unmatched. The CDR3 totals 16 residues. As DNA, the CDR3 is TGTGCCAGCAGCCCACAGGGGGTTTACTCTGGAAACACCATATATTTT. Translated, it gives CASSPQGVYSGNTIYF.

This sequence joins TRBV4-3 and TRBJ2-7; TRBD2 matches 12 bases. CDR1 LGHNA and CDR2 YSLEER come from the germline V gene. The V and J ends lost 3 bases and 9 bases, in that order; junction bases with no gene match: 9. This CDR3 spans 15 amino acids. CDR3 loop: CASSQKLAGGFGQYF. CDR3 coding DNA: TGCGCCAGCAGCCAGAAACTAGCGGGGGGTTTCGGGCAGTACTTC.

The chain is built from TRBV5-1 and TRBJ2-7; D is ambiguous. The germline gives CDR1 SGHRS, CDR2 YFSETQ. V was shortened by 0 bases and J by 0 bases, with 7 bases between the two germline ends. CDR3 length equals 14 residues. The DNA for the CDR3 is TGCGCCAGCAGCTTGGATGGCAGCTCCTACGAGCAGTACTTC. Amino acid sequence: CASSLDGSSYEQYF.

This rearrangement joins TRBV5-6 to TRBJ2-7; TRBD2 agrees at 10 bases. Losses at the gene ends were 6 bases for V and 2 bases for J; bases not matched to a gene: 14. Germline loops: CDR1 SGHDT, CDR2 YYEEEE. The CDR3 has 17 residues. CDR3 DNA: TGTGCCAGCACCCTGGGATGGCTAGCGGGAGAGCCCTACGAGCAGTACTTC. Translation gives CASTLGWLAGEPYEQYF.

This rearrangement joins TRBV5-4 to TRBJ2-5; TRBD1 is a possible D gene (5 bases). Germline values: CDR1 SGHNT, CDR2 YYREEE (reference sequence). The CDR3 covers 12 residues. Trimming cost V 2 bases and J 4 bases, with 6 bases left between them. Here the CDR3 reads CASSLRGETQYF. For the CDR3, the DNA is TGTGCCAGCAGCTTAAGGGGAGAGACCCAGTACTTC.

Details on this clone: This CDR3 is also generated by other DNA sequences in the sample. The chain uses TRBV7-9 and TRBJ1-3; no clear D gene. Germline V gene data show CDR1 as SEHNR and CDR2 as FQNEAQ (reference sequence). The CDR3 runs to 14 residues. Deletions cut 2 bases from V and 0 bases from J, with 5 bases between. The DNA for the CDR3 is TGTGCCAGCAGCTTATCGGGCTCTGGAAACACCATATATTTT. Translating gives CASSLSGSGNTIYF.

The gene calls are TRBV5-6 and TRBJ1-1; TRBD1 aligns across 9 bases. CDR1 SGHDT and CDR2 YYEEEE come from the germline V gene. With 2 bases clipped from V and 3 bases from J, the junction kept 5 bases outside the gene matches. This CDR3 contains 15 residues. The CDR3 loop is CASSFYRGPDTEAFF. In DNA, the CDR3 is TGTGCCAGCAGCTTCTACAGGGGGCCGGACACTGAAGCTTTCTTT.

The genes are TRBV2 and TRBJ2-1, with TRBD2 identical over 9 bases. Germline loops: CDR1 SNHLY, CDR2 FYNNEI. The CDR3 is made up of 14 amino acids. V dropped 1 base and J dropped 8; count of bases not matched to a gene: 3. The CDR3 bases are TGTGCCAGCAGTGAAGGCGGGGGGGCACATGAGCAGTTCTTC. The encoded protein is CASSEGGGAHEQFF. The whole variable domain, remainder taken from reference TRBV2 and TRBJ2-1, is EPEVTQTPSHQVTQMGQEVILRCVPISNHLYFYWYRQILGQKVEFLVSFYNNEISEKSEIFDDQFSVERPDGSNFTLKIRSTKLEDSAMYFCASSEGGGAHEQFFGPGTRLTVL.

The chain links TRBV11-2 to TRBJ2-7; 10 nucleotides line up with TRBD2. This CDR3 region has 15 residues. CDR1 is SGHAT and CDR2 is FQNNGV in the germline V gene. Losses at the gene ends were 5 bases for V and 2 bases for J; bases not matched to a gene: 6. In DNA, the CDR3 is TGTGCCAGCAGCCTAGTTACTAGCGGGGCCTACGAGCAGTACTTC. Translating gives CASSLVTSGAYEQYF.

The chain combines TRBV7-2 with TRBJ2-3, with 11 bases matching TRBD2. The CDR3 has 15 amino acids. Losses at the gene ends were 7 bases for V and 5 bases for J; bases not matched to a gene: 8. CDR1 and CDR2 from the germline V gene are SGHTA and FQGNSA. In DNA, the CDR3 is TGTGCCAGCACCCCATTGGGGACTAGCGGAGATACGCAGTATTTT. It translates to CASTPLGTSGDTQYF.

This sequence joins TRBV11-2 and TRBJ1-6; D not certain. The CDR3 is 14 amino acids. The V gene's germline CDR1 is SGHAT and CDR2 FQNNGV. Trimming removed 2 bases from V and 7 bases from J, with 9 bases in between. CDR3 amino acids: CASSLNGRNSPLHF. The DNA of the CDR3 is TGTGCCAGCAGCTTAAATGGCCGAAATTCACCCCTCCACTTT.

This clone was found a few times. This sequence joins TRBV7-3 and TRBJ2-2; 9 bases agree with TRBD1. Germline lookup yields CDR1 SGHTA and CDR2 FQGTGA. V gave up 5 bases and J gave up 5 bases; unmatched junction bases: 6. The CDR3 length is 15 residues. This CDR3 reads CASSEQGAGTGELFF. The CDR3 DNA reads as TGTGCCAGCAGCGAACAGGGGGCGGGGACCGGGGAGCTGTTTTTT.

The J gene is TRBJ2-1, the V gene TRBV5-6, with 9 bases lining up with TRBD1. This CDR3 has 15 residues. Trimming removed 3 bases from V and 5 bases from J; junction bases left unmatched: 6. CDR1 SGHDT and CDR2 YYEEEE come from the germline V gene. CDR3 amino acids: CASSWGQGRDNEQFF. The CDR3 coding sequence is TGTGCCAGCAGCTGGGGACAGGGTAGGGACAATGAGCAGTTCTTC.

The CDR3 nucleotides read TGTGCCAGCAGTTTCGACAGTGCACTCCGGGGCTACACCTTC. This codes for CASSFDSALRGYTF. The rearrangement joins TRBV2 to TRBJ1-2; TRBD1 is a possible D gene (5 bases). Germline V CDR1 and CDR2: SNHLY, FYNNEI. The length of the CDR3 is 14 residues. Trimming cost V 5 bases and J 8 bases, with 18 bases left between them.

This clone was counted once. The rearrangement links TRBV18 to TRBJ1-2; D is uncertain. Germline CDR1 KGHSH, CDR2 LQKENI. CDR3 length: 12 amino acids. V lost 0 bases to trimming and J lost 8 bases, with 7 bases between them. In DNA form, the CDR3 reads TGTGCCAGCTCACCACCGGCGGGGGGCTACACCTTC. Translating gives CASSPPAGGYTF.

This clone was recorded only once. The gene calls are TRBV7-9 and TRBJ2-3; possible D gene TRBD2, 6 bases. V dropped 6 bases and J dropped 2 bases, with 18 bases sitting between them. The CDR3 runs 16 residues. The germline CDR1 and CDR2 sequences are SEHNR and FQNEAQ (reference sequence). CDR3 sequence reads: CASSPSGPLITDTQYF. The CDR3, as DNA: TGTGCCAGCAGTCCAAGCGGGCCACTGATCACAGATACGCAGTATTTT.

The DNA of the CDR3 is TGTGCCAGCAGCTTATCCAGGGGAACGGCCAGGGCTCACTTT. Translating it yields CASSLSRGTARAHF. The chain is built from TRBV11-2 and TRBJ1-6; tentatively, D is TRBD1 (6 bases). Trimming pared 2 bases from V and 19 bases from J, leaving 21 bases between. The CDR3 has 14 residues. Germline V gives CDR1 SGHAT, CDR2 FQNNGV.

The chain recombines TRBV19 with TRBJ1-3; D is ambiguous. This CDR3 is built from 16 residues. The germline V gene has CDR1 LNHDA and CDR2 SQIVND (reference sequence). V gave up 3 bases and J gave up 0 bases, with 12 bases separating them. DNA of the CDR3: TGTGCCAGTAGTATTAGACTCCCGAGCTCTGGAAACACCATATATTTT. Amino acids: CASSIRLPSSGNTIYF.